These 28 T cell receptor beta chains share one sample of origin, sequenced in a study of a mutant IDH1 vaccine in newly diagnosed glioma. Their specific antigens are unknown. Time point here: week 5, during vaccination. It was 300 ug of mutant IDH1 20-mer peptide that made up each vaccine dose, given with topical imiquimod. The table came from immunoSEQ multiplex PCR; TCRdb's copy has only in-frame clones and leaves some out. Among 30,000 to 45,000 clones listed, 80% to 95% were seen once. The source material was PBMCs, sampled from a glioma patient whose treatment included an IDH1 peptide vaccine. The receptor source for this set is a man aged 50 to 59 with glioma.

V and J are TRBV28 and TRBJ1-2; possibly TRBD1 for D (6 bases). The germline gives CDR1 MDHEN, CDR2 SYDVKM. V was clipped by 4 bases and J by 5 bases, with 8 bases between them. This CDR3 is built from 12 residues. CDR3 amino acids: CASSWQGYGYTF. The DNA for the CDR3 is TGTGCCAGCAGTTGGCAGGGGTATGGCTACACCTTC.

V is TRBV6-5 and J is TRBJ1-1; 7 nucleotides match TRBD1. The CDR3 is made up of 13 amino acids. J was trimmed by 6 bases and V by 2 bases; bases with no gene match: 3. Germline V lookup: CDR1 MNHEY, CDR2 SVGAGI. CDR3 residues: CASSYNRGAEAFF. The CDR3 nucleotides read TGTGCCAGCAGTTACAACAGGGGCGCTGAAGCTTTCTTT.

The genes are TRBV9 and TRBJ2-2; TRBD2 aligns across 8 bases. Germline V lookup: CDR1 SGDLS, CDR2 YYNGEE. V was pared by 2 bases and J by 4 bases, with 4 bases of the junction left unmatched. There are 15 residues in the CDR3. CDR3 region: CASSVSGIVTGELFF. In nucleotides, the CDR3 is TGTGCCAGCAGCGTTAGCGGGATCGTCACCGGGGAGCTGTTTTTT.

CDR3 region: CASGTGSGNTIYF. The CDR3 DNA sequence: TGTGCCAGCGGGACAGGCTCGGGAAACACCATATATTTT. This chain uses TRBV6-1 with TRBJ1-3; 8 nucleotides match TRBD1. V lost 8 bases and J lost 4; bases outside the gene matches: 4. CDR1 is MNHNS, CDR2 SASEGT, per germline. CDR3 length: 13 residues.

The chain recombines TRBV27 with TRBJ2-7; 7 bases are a match to TRBD2. The germline gives CDR1 MNHEY, CDR2 SMNVEV (reference sequence). The V and J ends lost 6 bases and 6 bases, in that order; junction bases with no gene match: 5. This CDR3 spans 12 amino acids. The CDR3 loop reads CASSPTGGEQYF. In DNA, the CDR3 is TGTGCCAGCAGCCCCACGGGGGGCGAGCAGTACTTC.

This clone was found a few times. This rearrangement joins TRBV10-3 to TRBJ2-2; 9 nucleotides line up with TRBD1. This CDR3 region has 14 residues. The ends lost 6 bases at V and 7 bases at J; junction bases unmatched: 6. Germline loops: CDR1 ENHRY, CDR2 SYGVKD. The CDR3 sequence is CAIRGTGNGGELFF. In nucleotides, the CDR3 is TGTGCCATCAGGGGGACAGGGAACGGCGGGGAGCTGTTTTTT.

The chain couples TRBV29-1 to TRBJ1-3, with D maybe TRBD1 (6 bases). Germline values: CDR1 SQVTM, CDR2 ANQGSEA. V shed 6 bases and J shed 0 bases, with 12 bases lying between them. The CDR3 extends over 14 amino acids. This chain's CDR3 is CSVLDRSSGNTIYF. CDR3 in DNA: TGCAGCGTCCTCGACAGGAGCTCTGGAAACACCATATATTTT.

This rearrangement joins TRBV7-2 to TRBJ2-7; D perhaps matches TRBD1 (5 bases). The germline V gene has CDR1 SGHTA and CDR2 FQGNSA. The CDR3 extends over 14 amino acids. V gave up 4 bases and J gave up 2 bases, with 12 bases separating them. This CDR3 reads CASSSMGPPYEQYF. CDR3 nucleotides: TGTGCCAGCAGCTCCATGGGGCCCCCCTACGAGCAGTACTTC.

By share of the sample, this clone is medium-sized. This rearrangement joins TRBV7-2 to TRBJ1-1; D not resolved. The CDR3 sequence is 16 residues long. Trimming stripped 4 bases from V and 1 base from J, with 16 bases between. The germline V gene has CDR1 SGHTA and CDR2 FQGNSA. The CDR3 here is CASSSRQRNWNTEAFF. The DNA of the CDR3 is TGTGCCAGCAGCTCTCGGCAGCGTAACTGGAACACTGAAGCTTTCTTT.

The V call is TRBV7-2, the J call TRBJ2-7; TRBD2 aligns across 8 bases. Germline CDR1 is SGHTA and CDR2 is FQGNSA. V was clipped by 0 bases and J by 8 bases; unmatched bases: 6. The length of the CDR3 is 14 residues. The CDR3 DNA sequence: TGTGCCAGCAGCTTAGCCGGCGGGGGGCCCCAGCAGTACTTC. The encoded protein is CASSLAGGGPQQYF.

The J gene is TRBJ2-7, the V gene TRBV4-2; D is uncertain. Trimming took 0 bases from V and 3 from J, leaving 6 bases between them. This CDR3 comprises 13 residues. CDR1 LGHNA and CDR2 YNFKEQ come from the germline V gene. The CDR3 region is CASSQDRGYEQYF. CDR3 bases: TGTGCCAGCAGCCAAGATCGCGGCTACGAGCAGTACTTC.

The gene calls are TRBV5-1 and TRBJ2-7; TRBD1 agrees at 8 bases. The CDR3 totals 14 residues. Trimming cost V 0 bases and J 6 bases; bases outside gene matches: 5. Germline assignment: CDR1 SGHRS and CDR2 YFSETQ. CDR3 sequence (DNA): TGCGCCAGCAGCTTGGGACAGGGGCTCGGCGAGCAGTACTTC. Translated, it gives CASSLGQGLGEQYF.

The chain uses TRBV5-5 and TRBJ2-5; D is ambiguous. Trimming cost V 4 bases and J 1 base, with 8 bases left between them. CDR1 SGHKS and CDR2 YYEKEE come from the germline V gene (reference sequence). The CDR3 length is 13 residues. The CDR3 protein is CASSQFIQETQYF. CDR3 nucleotides: TGTGCCAGCAGCCAATTTATCCAAGAGACCCAGTACTTC.

This clone is a singleton in its sample. The chain is built from TRBV5-1 and TRBJ2-1, with no clear D. With 0 bases removed from V and 0 bases from J, the gap between germline ends came to 10 bases. From germline, CDR1 is SGHRS and CDR2 YFSETQ. This CDR3 spans 16 amino acids. The CDR3 DNA is TGCGCCAGCAGCTTGGACAGCGATAGCTCCTACAATGAGCAGTTCTTC. It encodes CASSLDSDSSYNEQFF.

J is TRBJ1-5 and V is TRBV5-4; perhaps TRBD1 as D (6 bases). Trimming stripped 4 bases from V and 2 bases from J, with 13 bases between. Germline loops: CDR1 SGHNT, CDR2 YYREEE (reference sequence). This CDR3 is built from 15 residues. In DNA, the CDR3 is TGTGCCAGCAGCGGGGCCCCAGGGGGCAATCAGCCCCAGCATTTT. Translated: CASSGAPGGNQPQHF.

The V gene is TRBV27, the J gene TRBJ1-1; the D is unclear. The V gene's germline CDR1 is MNHEY and CDR2 SMNVEV (reference sequence). The V end was cut by 8 bases, the J end by 1 base, with 17 bases between. The CDR3 spans 15 residues. The chain's CDR3 is CASPNDVRGNTEAFF. For the CDR3, the DNA is TGTGCCAGCCCTAACGACGTCCGCGGGAACACTGAAGCTTTCTTT.

This chain joins TRBV29-1 and TRBJ2-4; D perhaps matches TRBD1 (7 bases). The CDR3 consists of 14 residues. Germline-derived CDR1 and CDR2 are SQVTM and ANQGSEA. V lost 3 bases and J lost 2, with 11 bases in between. The CDR3 DNA is TGCAGCGTTGAGGCAGGGGGGTCCAAAAACATTCAGTACTTC. It is translated as CSVEAGGSKNIQYF.

This clone was recorded once. The chain has TRBV5-1 and TRBJ1-1; D gene ambiguous. V dropped 4 bases and J dropped 7 bases, with 14 bases sitting between them. The CDR3 extends over 13 amino acids. Per germline, CDR1 SGHRS and CDR2 YFSETQ. The CDR3 sequence is CASSPRHANEAFF. The CDR3 DNA follows: TGCGCCAGCAGCCCTCGACACGCAAATGAAGCTTTCTTT.

V gene TRBV5-1 combines with J gene TRBJ1-1; no firm D call. This CDR3 contains 16 residues. Germline lookup yields CDR1 SGHRS and CDR2 YFSETQ. V was shortened by 5 bases and J by 3 bases, with 20 bases between the two germline ends. For the CDR3, the DNA is TGCGCCAGCAGAGCCCCTGAGGCGTTAATGGACACTGAAGCTTTCTTT. This sequence encodes CASRAPEALMDTEAFF. The full variable domain, rest sourced from reference TRBV5-1 and TRBJ1-1, is KAGVTQTPRYLIKTRGQQVTLSCSPISGHRSVSWYQQTPGQGLQFLFEYFSETQRNKGNFPGRFSGRQFSNSRSEMNVSTLELGDSALYLCASRAPEALMDTEAFFGQGTRLTVV.

The V and J genes are TRBV5-1 and TRBJ2-7, with D possibly TRBD1 on 6 matching bases. Germline lookup yields CDR1 SGHRS and CDR2 YFSETQ. Trimming left V 2 bases short and J 3 bases short, with 12 bases between. This CDR3 is built from 14 residues. The CDR3 reads CASSFAGQFYEQYF. In DNA form, the CDR3 reads TGCGCCAGCAGCTTCGCCGGACAGTTCTACGAGCAGTACTTC.

This clone was seen once. The V gene is TRBV5-4, the J gene TRBJ1-1, with a tentative D call TRBD1 (5 bases). The CDR3 length is 15 residues. Trimming left V 0 bases short and J 5 bases short, with 14 bases between. In germline, CDR1 is SGHNT, CDR2 YYREEE (reference sequence). The CDR3 protein is CASSLGGQGGTEAFF. The DNA for the CDR3 is TGTGCCAGCAGCTTGGGTGGGCAGGGCGGGACTGAAGCTTTCTTT.

The V call is TRBV28, the J call TRBJ2-7, with 10 bases aligning to TRBD2. Germline V gene sequence: CDR1 MDHEN, CDR2 SYDVKM. V gave up 6 bases and J gave up 12 bases; unmatched junction bases: 5. CDR3 length: 11 residues. DNA for the CDR3: TGTGCCAGCAGCTCTAGCGGGGGTCGGTACTTC. It translates to CASSSSGGRYF.

The genes are TRBV5-4 and TRBJ2-7; 8 bases agree with TRBD1. CDR1 is SGHNT and CDR2 is YYREEE in the germline V gene (reference sequence). The CDR3 contains 14 residues. The ends lost 3 bases at V and 2 bases at J; junction bases unmatched: 4. CDR3 sequence: CASSSGTGAYEQYF. Written as DNA, the CDR3 is TGTGCCAGCAGCTCGGGGACAGGCGCCTACGAGCAGTACTTC.

The chain uses TRBV9 and TRBJ2-3, with 8 nucleotides matching TRBD2. The CDR3 is made up of 13 amino acids. The germline gives CDR1 SGDLS, CDR2 YYNGEE. V trimming: 6 bases; J trimming: 5 bases; junction bases outside the gene matches: 5. The CDR3 coding sequence is TGTGCCAGCACGGGAGGGCCGGGAGATACGCAGTATTTT. The encoded protein is CASTGGPGDTQYF. Full variable domain (outside the CDR3, taken from reference TRBV9 and TRBJ2-3): DSGVTQTPKHLITATGQRVTLRCSPRSGDLSVYWYQQSLDQGLQFLIQYYNGEERAKGNILERFSAQQFPDLHSELNLSSLELGDSALYFCASTGGPGDTQYFGPGTRLTVL.

This clone was counted once. The rearrangement links TRBV27 to TRBJ2-2; D may be TRBD2 (5 bases). Trimming removed 6 bases at V and 0 bases at J, with 14 bases between. CDR3 length: 16 residues. From germline, CDR1 is MNHEY and CDR2 SMNVEV (reference sequence). CDR3 DNA sequence: TGTGCCAGCAGCCGTGATGGTAGCGCGAACACCGGGGAGCTGTTTTTT. This sequence encodes CASSRDGSANTGELFF.

The genes are TRBV27 and TRBJ2-1, with 7 bases matching TRBD2. Per the germline V gene, CDR1 is MNHEY and CDR2 is SMNVEV (reference sequence). V lost 3 bases and J lost 7; bases outside the gene matches: 15. CDR3 length: 17 residues. CDR3 sequence reads: CASSLSMWEGPSNEQFF. The CDR3, as DNA: TGTGCCAGCAGTTTGTCTATGTGGGAGGGCCCCTCTAATGAGCAGTTCTTC.

This chain connects TRBV5-4 to TRBJ1-1; 9 nucleotides align to TRBD1. The CDR3 spans 14 residues. Germline assignment: CDR1 SGHNT and CDR2 YYREEE (reference sequence). J gave up 5 bases and V 4 bases, and 6 bases lay outside the gene matches. CDR3 region: CASSPGQGRTEAFF. The CDR3 nucleotides are TGTGCCAGCAGCCCGGGACAGGGTCGGACTGAAGCTTTCTTT.

This chain links TRBV7-2 with TRBJ2-4; TRBD1 is a possible D gene (6 bases). The CDR3 sequence is 16 residues long. In germline, CDR1 is SGHTA, CDR2 FQGNSA. Deletions cut 5 bases from V and 9 bases from J, with 23 bases between. CDR3 residues: CASSTRTETGKGIQYF. The CDR3 DNA is TGTGCCAGCAGCACCCGGACAGAAACGGGAAAGGGCATTCAGTACTTC.